These 14 T cell receptor beta chains came from one sample sequenced in a study of cytomegalovirus exposure and HLA in healthy donors. Amplification used 60 Vbeta primers and 13 Jbeta primers. Clones were sequenced by immunoSEQ multiplex PCR, and TCRdb holds only the in-frame ones, with some missing. The sample gives approximately 120,000 clones, 65% to 85% of which show up once; more than 0.95% is in the top ten. The sample taken for sequencing was PBMCs. The receptors were sampled from a man aged 50-59 years in good health and CMV-seronegative.

The chain joins TRBV7-9 to TRBJ2-1, with a tentative D call TRBD2 (6 bases). V lost 1 base and J lost 4, with 14 bases in between. Germline lookup yields CDR1 SEHNR and CDR2 FQNEAQ (reference sequence). The CDR3 is 16 amino acids. The CDR3 spells CASSLVERVRYNEQFF. DNA for the CDR3: TGTGCCAGCAGCTTAGTTGAGCGGGTACGTTACAATGAGCAGTTCTTC.

The gene calls are TRBV29-1 and TRBJ2-3, with D possibly being TRBD2 (6 bases). Germline lookup yields CDR1 SQVTM and CDR2 ANQGSEA. V was cut by 3 bases and J by 4 bases, with 11 bases left in between. The CDR3 is 13 amino acids. The CDR3 loop reads CSVDGGIADTQYF. The CDR3, as DNA: TGCAGCGTTGACGGCGGGATAGCAGATACGCAGTATTTT.

This clone showed up just a few times. The chain joins TRBV10-1 to TRBJ2-1; 9 nucleotides agree with TRBD2. Trimming cost V 0 bases and J 4 bases; bases outside gene matches: 4. CDR1 is WNHNN and CDR2 is SYGVQD in the germline V gene (reference sequence). This CDR3 has 16 amino acids. The CDR3 is CASSESRTSEYNEQFF. In nucleotides, the CDR3 is TGCGCCAGCAGTGAGTCGCGGACTAGCGAATACAATGAGCAGTTCTTC.

This clone was seen only once. The V gene is TRBV5-1, the J gene TRBJ1-2; 9 bases agree with TRBD1. After removal of 4 bases from V and 3 bases from J, the junction contained 7 bases not matched to a gene. This CDR3 is 15 amino acids long. The V gene's germline CDR1 is SGHRS and CDR2 YFSETQ. Here the CDR3 reads CASSITQGAYYGYTF. Here the CDR3 DNA reads TGCGCCAGCAGCATCACACAGGGGGCGTACTATGGCTACACCTTC.

The gene calls are TRBV6-5 and TRBJ2-7; TRBD1 aligns across 8 bases. V was pared by 6 bases and J by 3 bases, with 4 bases of the junction left unmatched. Germline-derived CDR1 and CDR2 are MNHEY and SVGAGI. This CDR3 comprises 13 residues. CDR3 region: CASSPDRGYEQYF. CDR3 nucleotide sequence: TGTGCCAGCAGCCCCGACAGGGGCTACGAGCAGTACTTC.

The chain links TRBV9 to TRBJ1-1; no clear D gene. The CDR3 covers 14 residues. The V and J ends lost 1 base and 1 base respectively, with 8 bases between them. The V gene's germline CDR1 is SGDLS and CDR2 YYNGEE. The CDR3: CASSVKQTNTEAFF. The DNA for the CDR3 is TGTGCCAGCAGCGTAAAACAGACGAACACTGAAGCTTTCTTT.

This clone turned up a few times. This chain links TRBV27 with TRBJ2-7, with D possibly being TRBD1 (5 bases). From germline, CDR1 is MNHEY and CDR2 SMNVEV (reference sequence). The length of the CDR3 is 16 residues. The V gene lost 5 bases and the J gene lost 1 base, with 18 bases spanning the gap. The CDR3 spells CASSASDRDESYEQYF. CDR3 bases: TGTGCCAGCAGTGCCTCAGACAGAGACGAATCCTACGAGCAGTACTTC.

The V and J genes are TRBV7-9 and TRBJ2-6; 8 nucleotides agree with TRBD1. The CDR3 runs to 16 residues. Germline assignment: CDR1 SEHNR and CDR2 FQNEAQ (reference sequence). V shed 3 bases and J 3 bases; nucleotides not matched to a gene: 4. The CDR3 coding sequence is TGTGCCAGCAGCTTCCCGACAGGGGTTGGGGCCAACGTCCTGACTTTC. It translates to CASSFPTGVGANVLTF.

This chain connects TRBV7-8 to TRBJ2-7; D gene uncertain. Germline CDR1 reads SGHVS; CDR2 reads FQNEAQ. CDR3 length equals 14 residues. The germline V and J ends were trimmed by 2 bases and 0 bases, with 8 bases remaining between them. The CDR3 coding sequence is TGTGCCAGCAGCTTAAGGAGTTCCTCCTACGAGCAGTACTTC. Translation gives CASSLRSSSYEQYF.

V is TRBV5-1 and J is TRBJ2-3, with a weak D call TRBD2 (5 bases). Germline V CDR1 and CDR2: SGHRS, YFSETQ. Trimming stripped 2 bases from V and 2 bases from J, with 9 bases between. CDR3 length: 14 residues. CDR3 sequence: CASSFSAYTDTQYF. CDR3 nucleotides: TGCGCCAGCAGCTTTAGCGCTTACACAGATACGCAGTATTTT.

The CDR3 sequence: CAISESESSGANVLTF. The DNA for the CDR3 is TGTGCCATCAGTGAGTCAGAGAGCTCTGGGGCCAACGTCCTGACTTTC. The J gene is TRBJ2-6, the V gene TRBV10-3; D ambiguous. The V and J ends lost 0 bases and 0 bases respectively, with 6 bases between them. This CDR3 is built from 16 residues. Germline V CDR1 and CDR2: ENHRY, SYGVKD.

Comment on this clone: A junction end diverges from the germline sequence, so it may reflect a read error. This chain joins TRBV6-5 and TRBJ2-5, with 8 bases that match TRBD1. Near its end, the DNA agrees better with TRBJ2-7, so the J call may be wrong. Germline V gives CDR1 MNHEY, CDR2 SVGAGI. The CDR3 loop spans 11 amino acids. The CDR3 spells CAIGTGHEQYF. Written as DNA, the CDR3 is TGCGCGATAGGGACAGGACACGAGCAGTACTTC.

V is TRBV4-2 and J is TRBJ2-2; D remains unclear. The CDR3 has 14 amino acids. V shed 8 bases and J shed 1 base, with 11 bases lying between them. In germline, CDR1 is LGHNA, CDR2 YNFKEQ. CDR3 region: CASGEEKNTGELFF. Written as DNA, the CDR3 is TGTGCCAGCGGTGAAGAGAAGAACACCGGGGAGCTGTTTTTT.

The V call is TRBV6-4, the J call TRBJ2-1, with 9 bases lining up with TRBD1. CDR1 is MRHNA, CDR2 SNTAGT, per germline. The CDR3 sequence is 16 residues long. Trimming took 0 bases from V and 4 from J; bases not matched to a gene: 4. CDR3 DNA sequence: TGTGCCAGCAGTGACTCCGGGACAGGGAGGTACAATGAGCAGTTCTTC. As protein: CASSDSGTGRYNEQFF.